The clone carrying this T cell receptor (beta chain) was seen a few times. Its antigen is as yet unknown. Ophthalmopathy in the patients scored at least 3 on Clinical Activity Score and at least 4 on NOSPECS grade, lasting under 3 months. Isolation of PBMCs was performed on 8.5 to 10 ml fresh peripheral blood. These data are taken from a study of T cells in Graves' hyperthyroidism and ophthalmopathy. The CDR3 totals 12 residues. Germline V gene sequence: CDR1 SNHLY, CDR2 FYNNEI. V trimming: 8 bases; J trimming: 4 bases; junction bases outside the gene matches: 5. Overall study findings and caveats: Among clonotypes expanded in thyroid above 0.001, most were also found in blood. Ophthalmopathy was told apart from stable hyperthyroidism by a 13 V-J model.

RNA transcripts yielded amplified TCR beta CDR3 regions. HTBI primers were used for first-round RT-PCR of the TCR CDR3. In TCRdb, the multiplex PCR reads were re-called with MiXCR into one record per CDR3 protein. The sample lists about 610,000 distinct CDR3 sequences, more than 15% occurring once. The V call is TRBV2, the J call TRBJ2-7; 7 bases agree with TRBD2. Sequenced: blood. The receptor was derived from a woman in her thirties or forties with Graves' ophthalmopathy. As DNA, the CDR3 is TGTGCCAGCCAAGCGGGAATTTACGAGCAGTACTTC. This encodes CASQAGIYEQYF. The whole variable domain, filled in from reference TRBV2 and TRBJ2-7, reads EPEVTQTPSHQVTQMGQEVILRCVPISNHLYFYWYRQILGQKVEFLVSFYNNEISEKSEIFDDQFSVERPDGSNFTLKIRSTKLEDSAMYFCASQAGIYEQYFGPGTRLTVT.